This T cell receptor (beta chain) came from a study of regulatory T cells in long-lasting Graves disease. Findings and limits, study-wide: Preferential use of TRBV28, TRBJ1-2 and TRBJ2-5 was seen in persistent disease. For persistent Graves' patients, TCR diversity was lower than for newly diagnosed ones.

As to time point: newly diagnosed GD, antithyroid drugs for less than 3 months. RNA from PBMCs was the source of the TCR library. Into tubes containing EDTA, about 9 milliliters of peripheral blood were drawn. This clonotype came up many times. Antigen: not known. HTBI primers from iRepertoire and Arm-PCR of CDR3 regions yielded the TCR beta libraries. Each CDR3 protein is one row after TCRdb ran MiXCR on the multiplex PCR reads. The profile covers some 560,000 distinct CDR3 sequences, with about 16% appearing a single time and 20% to 30% taken by the ten largest. This CDR3 spans 13 amino acids. Germline V lookup: CDR1 MNHEY, CDR2 SVGEGT. The V end lost 2 bases, the J end lost 11 bases, and 15 bases lay between the germline ends. These records were also assigned to another study, of T cells in Graves' hyperthyroidism and ophthalmopathy. As that study records: Separating ophthalmopathy from stable hyperthyroidism was achieved by a 13 V-J model.

The source was peripheral blood mononuclear cells (PBMCs), collected at new diagnosis, from a patient treated with antithyroid drugs. The TCR was taken from a middle-aged woman with Graves disease. The chain carries TRBV6-2 or TRBV6-3 and TRBJ1-1, with D perhaps matching TRBD1 (5 bases). The CDR3 protein is CASSYGGTGSAFF. The CDR3 DNA sequence: TGTGCCAGCAGTTACGGGGGGACGGGATCGGCTTTCTTT.